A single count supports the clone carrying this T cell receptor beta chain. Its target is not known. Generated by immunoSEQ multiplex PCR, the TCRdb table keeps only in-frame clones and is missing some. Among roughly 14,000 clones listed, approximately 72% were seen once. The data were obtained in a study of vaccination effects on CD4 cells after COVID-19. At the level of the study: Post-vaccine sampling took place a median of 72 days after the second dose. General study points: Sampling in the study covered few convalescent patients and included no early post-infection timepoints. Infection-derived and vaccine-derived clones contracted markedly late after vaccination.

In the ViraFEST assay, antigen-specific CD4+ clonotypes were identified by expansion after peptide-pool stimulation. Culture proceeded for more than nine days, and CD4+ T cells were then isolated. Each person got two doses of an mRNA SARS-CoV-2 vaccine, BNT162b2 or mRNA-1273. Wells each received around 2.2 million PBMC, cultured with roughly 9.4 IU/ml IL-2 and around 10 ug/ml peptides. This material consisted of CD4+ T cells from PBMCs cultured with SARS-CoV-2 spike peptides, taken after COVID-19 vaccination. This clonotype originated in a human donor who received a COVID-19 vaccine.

CDR3 loop: CASSFSWTGNYNEQFF. CDR3 bases: TGTGCCAGCAGTTTTTCTTGGACAGGGAACTACAATGAGCAGTTCTTC. The chain uses TRBV28 and TRBJ2-1; 8 bases match TRBD1. CDR3 length equals 16 residues. Germline V gene lookup returns CDR1 MDHEN and CDR2 SYDVKM. Losses at the gene ends were 3 bases for V and 3 bases for J; bases not matched to a gene: 7.